This TCR beta chain was profiled in a study of T-cell reconstitution after alpha-beta-depleted transplantation in children. This clonotype has ten or more counts. Per the germline V gene, CDR1 is SGHTA and CDR2 is FQGNSA. This CDR3 has 14 residues. V was trimmed by 1 base and J by 4 bases, leaving 10 bases between them. Preparing the TCRbeta library involved the use of unique molecular identifiers. Via MiXCR, TCRdb re-called the PCR reads, giving one row per CDR3 protein. The table shows 200,000 to 250,000 distinct CDR3 sequences, with about 12% occurring only once. The chain links TRBV7-2 to TRBJ1-2, with D hard to call. The sequencing here drew on PBMCs from the stem cell graft donor, taken from the stem cell graft. This receptor was identified in a human donor who donated a stem cell graft to a child with acute lymphoblastic leukemia. As DNA, the CDR3 is TGTGCCAGCAGCTTAGGGGTGGAGGGCTATGGCTACACCTTC. Its protein product is CASSLGVEGYGYTF.